The next 2 T cell receptor beta chains were all read from a single sample in a study of OX40 agonist ivuxolimab in advanced cancers. TCRdb keeps only in-frame clones here, not all; method: immunoSEQ multiplex PCR. Of 25,000 to 35,000 clones listed, 90% were seen once; the top ten hold about a quarter. The material was CD4+ or CD8+ T cells sorted from blood, obtained in a trial of the OX40 agonist ivuxolimab. The receptors were sampled from an adult with an advanced solid tumor such as melanoma, head and neck, liver or kidney cancer.

The chain employs TRBV6-5 and TRBJ2-3, with TRBD1 matching over 9 bases. CDR1 is MNHEY, CDR2 SVGAGI, per germline. Germline trimming cut 5 bases from V and 2 bases from J; bases unmatched to any gene: 5. This CDR3 contains 15 residues. CDR3 region: CASSTRDRDTDTQYF. The DNA for the CDR3 is TGTGCCAGCAGTACCCGGGACAGGGACACAGATACGCAGTATTTT.

This chain connects TRBV7-9 to TRBJ1-2; 8 nucleotides align to TRBD1. V dropped 5 bases and J dropped 0; count of bases not matched to a gene: 11. Germline lookup yields CDR1 SEHNR and CDR2 FQNEAQ (reference sequence). This CDR3 is 17 amino acids long. CDR3 residues: CASSPTSGGLANYGYTF. CDR3 nucleotide sequence: TGTGCCAGCAGCCCAACCTCAGGGGGCCTTGCTAACTATGGCTACACCTTC. Based on the CDR3 plus reference TRBV7-9 and TRBJ1-2, the full variable domain is DTGVSQNPRHKITKRGQNVTFRCDPISEHNRLYWYRQTLGQGPEFLTYFQNEAQLEKSRLLSDRFSAERPKGSFSTLEIQRTEQGDSAMYLCASSPTSGGLANYGYTFGSGTRLTVV.